This entry features one T cell receptor beta chain sequence. This clonotype was picked up a small number of times. What this receptor recognizes is not known. One base away there is no much larger clone; base qualities are not given. The treatment or condition label for this specimen denotes: live attenuated yellow fever vaccine strain. At each blood-draw timepoint, two biological replicates of bulk PBMCs were obtained. PBMCs were isolated from peripheral blood using a standard Ficoll-Paque protocol. TriZol was used to extract RNA from bulk PBMCs, from CD4 and CD8 fractions, and from dextramer-positive and dextramer-negative fractions. TCR cDNA was made using 5'RACE template switching, a step that added a universal primer site and unique molecular identifiers. Priming of cDNA synthesis was performed from both the TCR alpha and TCR beta constant segments. Libraries were amplified in two PCR steps, with sample barcodes and sequencing adapters added in the second step. Sequencing of libraries was performed on Illumina HiSeq 2500 (2x100 bp) or NovaSeq (2x150 bp). Per the authors' processing: MIGEC handled demultiplexing of reads and collapsing into UMI consensus sequences, while MiXCR performed V(D)J alignment. Using edgeR on replicate PBMC samples, clonotypes were called vaccine-responding if FDR was below 0.01 and the log2 fold change was above 5 up to day 15. CD4 or CD8 identity was assigned to each bulk clonotype according to whether the clonotype was present at higher abundance in the sequenced CD4 repertoire or the sequenced CD8 repertoire. Using fastp trimming at Q25 and MiXCR clonotype assembly, TCRdb reanalyzed the public sequencing data and kept in-frame beta chains. CDR3 protein sequences are deduplicated, and each keeps its most common genes and DNA. None of the V and J calls come from the authors' own analysis; TCRdb made them. This sample comprises hundreds of thousands of distinct CDR3 sequences, over 15% of them detected only once. The ten largest make up roughly an eighth of the sample.

CDR1 and CDR2 (SGHRS, YFSETQ) derive from the germline V gene. V is pared back by 2 bases and J by 4 bases, with 13 bases lying between the germline termini. Measured from the cysteine to the phenylalanine, the CDR3 is 15 residues long. Only the CDR3 DNA stays, 45 bases, in frame from base 1. The record originates from a study of T cells after yellow fever vaccination (dated by TCRdb to between 2018 and 2021). Regarding the research as a whole: The SMART-Seq v4 Ultra Low Input RNA kit was used to prepare libraries from fractions with low cell numbers. Bulk PBMC replicates and cell subsets were isolated from blood drawn at multiple timepoints before and after both primary and secondary immunization. To follow T-cell clones before and after both primary and booster YFV17D yellow fever vaccination, bulk TCR alpha and beta repertoires underwent longitudinal sequencing. The cohort comprised two healthy male donors, one aged 18 to 30 and one aged 30 to 39 years. The study at large found these results: FACS-sorted repertoires could contain abundant contaminating clonotypes from the bulk population, so computational filtering was required. A small fraction of clonotypes showed up in both the CD4 and CD8 compartments, probably as a result of convergent recombination. After the booster, most clones that had expanded after primary vaccination were detected again (nearly 98% of CD4 and 88% of CD8), suggesting broad maintenance of memory. Because only a couple of donors were included in the study, the extent to which the findings can be generalized is limited. The secondary T-cell response was found to be weaker but faster than the primary response, with a peak reached on day 5 rather than on day 15.

The TCR was taken from a man aged 25 to 45 who received the YFV17D yellow fever vaccine. Rearrangement joined TRBV5-1 to TRBJ1-5; the D gene is perhaps TRBD1, from 5 matching bases. The starting material was PBMCs, obtained 15 days after the yellow fever booster vaccination. The nucleotides read TGCGCCAGCAGCTTAGAGCCGGGACGAAATCAGCCCCAGCATTTT. Translated, this gives CASSLEPGRNQPQHF. Where the CDR3 stops, the reference TRBV5-1 and TRBJ1-5 genes take over; the full variable domain is KAGVTQTPRYLIKTRGQQVTLSCSPISGHRSVSWYQQTPGQGLQFLFEYFSETQRNKGNFPGRFSGRQFSNSRSEMNVSTLELGDSALYLCASSLEPGRNQPQHFGDGTRLSIL.